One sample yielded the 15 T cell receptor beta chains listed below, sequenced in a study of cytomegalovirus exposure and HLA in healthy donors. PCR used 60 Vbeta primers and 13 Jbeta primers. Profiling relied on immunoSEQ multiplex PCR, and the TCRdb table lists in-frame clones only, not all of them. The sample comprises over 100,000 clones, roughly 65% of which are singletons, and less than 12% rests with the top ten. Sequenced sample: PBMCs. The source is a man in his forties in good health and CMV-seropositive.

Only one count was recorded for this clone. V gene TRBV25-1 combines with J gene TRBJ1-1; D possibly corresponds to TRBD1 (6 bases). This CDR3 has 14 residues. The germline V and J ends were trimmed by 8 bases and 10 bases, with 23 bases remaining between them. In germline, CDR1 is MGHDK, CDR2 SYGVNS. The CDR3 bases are TGTGCCAGCGGGGGCGAGGGACGGGGCTCCGGAGCTTTCTTT. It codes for CASGGEGRGSGAFF.

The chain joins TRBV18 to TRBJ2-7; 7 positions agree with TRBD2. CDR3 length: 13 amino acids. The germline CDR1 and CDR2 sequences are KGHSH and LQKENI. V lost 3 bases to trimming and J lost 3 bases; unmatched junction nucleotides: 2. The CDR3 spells CASSPSGGYEQYF. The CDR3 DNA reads TGTGCCAGCTCACCTTCGGGGGGCTACGAGCAGTACTTC. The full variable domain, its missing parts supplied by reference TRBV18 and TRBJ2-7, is NAGVMQNPRHLVRRRGQEARLRCSPMKGHSHVYWYRQLPEEGLKFMVYLQKENIIDESGMPKERFSAEFPKEGPSILRIQQVVRGDSAAYFCASSPSGGYEQYFGPGTRLTVT.

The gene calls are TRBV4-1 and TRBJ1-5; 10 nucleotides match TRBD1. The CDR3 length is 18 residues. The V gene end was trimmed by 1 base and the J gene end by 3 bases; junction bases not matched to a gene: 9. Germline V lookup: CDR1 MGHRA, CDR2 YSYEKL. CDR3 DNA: TGCGCCAGCAGCCAAGGGAATTGGGACAGGGGCCACAATCAGCCCCAGCATTTT. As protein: CASSQGNWDRGHNQPQHF.

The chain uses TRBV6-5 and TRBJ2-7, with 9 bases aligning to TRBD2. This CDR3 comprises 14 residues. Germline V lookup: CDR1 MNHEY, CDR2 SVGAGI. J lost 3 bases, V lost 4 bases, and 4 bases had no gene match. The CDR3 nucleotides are TGTGCCAGCAGTTTAGCGGGAGCGCTCTACGAGCAGTACTTC. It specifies CASSLAGALYEQYF.

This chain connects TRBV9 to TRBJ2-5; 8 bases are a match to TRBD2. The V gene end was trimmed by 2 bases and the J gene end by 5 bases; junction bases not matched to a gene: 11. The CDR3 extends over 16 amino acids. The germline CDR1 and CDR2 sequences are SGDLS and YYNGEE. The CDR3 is CASSVAGGSTLETQYF. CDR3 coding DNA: TGTGCCAGCAGCGTCGCGGGAGGATCTACGCTGGAGACCCAGTACTTC.

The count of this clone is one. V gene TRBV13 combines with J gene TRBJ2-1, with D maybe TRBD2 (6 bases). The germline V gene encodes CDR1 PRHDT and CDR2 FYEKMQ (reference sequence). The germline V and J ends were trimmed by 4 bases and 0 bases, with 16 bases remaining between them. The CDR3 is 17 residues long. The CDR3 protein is CASSSLGGLSSYNEQFF. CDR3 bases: TGTGCCAGCAGCTCACTTGGGGGGTTAAGCTCCTACAATGAGCAGTTCTTC.

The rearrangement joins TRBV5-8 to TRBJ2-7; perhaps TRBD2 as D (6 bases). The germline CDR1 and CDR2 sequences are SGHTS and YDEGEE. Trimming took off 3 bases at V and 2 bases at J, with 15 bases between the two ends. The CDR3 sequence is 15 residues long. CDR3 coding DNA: TGTGCCAGCAGCTCTAGTGGGGCGGGGACCTACGAGCAGTACTTC. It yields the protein CASSSSGAGTYEQYF.

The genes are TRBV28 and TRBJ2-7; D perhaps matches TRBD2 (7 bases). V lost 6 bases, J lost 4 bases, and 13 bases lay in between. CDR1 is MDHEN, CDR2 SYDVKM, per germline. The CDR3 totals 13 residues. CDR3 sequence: CASRSGTKYEQYF. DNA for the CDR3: TGTGCCAGCAGGAGCGGGACAAAGTACGAGCAGTACTTC.

The CDR3 is CASRRQGELEAFF. The CDR3 nucleotides read TGTGCCAGCAGGAGACAGGGAGAACTTGAAGCTTTCTTT. The V and J genes are TRBV25-1 and TRBJ1-1, with 7 positions matching TRBD1. The CDR3 has 13 residues. The V and J ends lost 6 bases and 7 bases, in that order; junction bases with no gene match: 8. In germline, CDR1 is MGHDK, CDR2 SYGVNS.

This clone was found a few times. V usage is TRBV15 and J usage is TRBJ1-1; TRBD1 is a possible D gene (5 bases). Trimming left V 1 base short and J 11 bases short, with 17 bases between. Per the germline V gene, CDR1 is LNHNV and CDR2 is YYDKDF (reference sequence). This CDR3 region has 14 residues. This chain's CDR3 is CATSRGGGANSAFF. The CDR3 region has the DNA TGTGCCACCAGCAGAGGCGGAGGGGCGAATTCGGCTTTCTTT.

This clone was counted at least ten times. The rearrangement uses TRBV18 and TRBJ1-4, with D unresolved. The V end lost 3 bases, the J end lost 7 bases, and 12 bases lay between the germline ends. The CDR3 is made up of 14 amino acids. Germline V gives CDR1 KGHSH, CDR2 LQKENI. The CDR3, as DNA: TGTGCCAGCTCACCGCTCAATTACGGTGAAAAACTGTTTTTT. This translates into CASSPLNYGEKLFF. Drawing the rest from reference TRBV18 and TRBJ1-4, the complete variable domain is NAGVMQNPRHLVRRRGQEARLRCSPMKGHSHVYWYRQLPEEGLKFMVYLQKENIIDESGMPKERFSAEFPKEGPSILRIQQVVRGDSAAYFCASSPLNYGEKLFFGSGTQLSVL.

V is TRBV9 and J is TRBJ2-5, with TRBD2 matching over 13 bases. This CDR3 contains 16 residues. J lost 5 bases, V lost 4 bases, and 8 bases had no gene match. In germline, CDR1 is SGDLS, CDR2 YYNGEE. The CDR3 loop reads CASSPTSGRAYETQYF. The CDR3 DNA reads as TGTGCCAGCAGCCCAACTAGCGGGAGGGCCTATGAGACCCAGTACTTC.

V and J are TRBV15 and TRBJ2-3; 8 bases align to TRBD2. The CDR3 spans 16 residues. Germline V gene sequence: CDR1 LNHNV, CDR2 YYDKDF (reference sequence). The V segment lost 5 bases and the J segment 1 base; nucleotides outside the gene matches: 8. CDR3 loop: CATSGVAGRRTDTQYF. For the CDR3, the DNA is TGTGCCACCAGCGGGGTAGCGGGGAGGCGCACAGATACGCAGTATTTT.

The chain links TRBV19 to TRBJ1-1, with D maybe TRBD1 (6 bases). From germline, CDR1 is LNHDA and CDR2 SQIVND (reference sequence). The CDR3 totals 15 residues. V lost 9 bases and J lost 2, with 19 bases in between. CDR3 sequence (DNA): TGTGCCAGCCGGGGGGGCAGACACCGAAACACTGAAGCTTTCTTT. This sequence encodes CASRGGRHRNTEAFF.

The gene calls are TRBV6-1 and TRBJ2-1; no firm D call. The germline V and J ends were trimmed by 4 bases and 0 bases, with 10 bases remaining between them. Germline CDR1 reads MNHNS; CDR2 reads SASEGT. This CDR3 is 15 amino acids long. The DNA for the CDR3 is TGTGCCAGCAGTGTAGACTGGAGCTCCTACAATGAGCAGTTCTTC. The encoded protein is CASSVDWSSYNEQFF.